This is a list of T cell receptor beta chains from one sample in a study of Graves' ophthalmopathy and Graves' hyperthyroidism. MiXCR, applied by TCRdb to the multiplex PCR reads, yields one record per CDR3 protein. The data show around 590,000 distinct CDR3 sequences, approximately 37% seen once. Sequenced material: peripheral blood or thyroid tissue (not recorded which). Every receptor here comes from an adult man with Graves' hyperthyroidism. Each CDR3 is given with its conserved first and last residue.

V: TRBV13; CDR3: CASSFRRGLGEQYF
V: TRBV5-8; CDR3: CASRPKGAYGYTF
V: TRBV20-1; CDR3: CSARPTGQGASYGYTF
V: TRBV12-3/TRBV12-4; CDR3: CASSLRGFGANVLTF
V: TRBV24-1; CDR3: CATSDMGTVNTGELFF
V: TRBV10-1; CDR3: CASSETGDTEAFF
V: TRBV2; CDR3: CASHFTGTADGYTF
V: TRBV29-1; CDR3: CSVEYLGDYGYTF
V: TRBV20-1; CDR3: CSARPGARNTEAFF
V: TRBV10-3; CDR3: CAISPSSRDEGDSLTYGYTF
V: TRBV10-2; CDR3: CASSERNYGYTF
V: TRBV28; CDR3: CASSLPTGAGEQYF
V: TRBV6-1; CDR3: CASSETGQIYGYTF
V: TRBV5-4; CDR3: CASSPPSAGDYGYTF
V: TRBV20-1; CDR3: CSARGVRETQHF
V: TRBV20-1; CDR3: CGASMWGPGEKLFF
V: TRBV7-3; CDR3: CASKGIMNTGELFF
V: TRBV10-2; CDR3: CASSRQGPSSNQPQHF
V: TRBV7-8; CDR3: CASSPLGSQRFF
V: TRBV29-1; CDR3: CSVDFRETQYF
V: TRBV5-4; CDR3: CASSFSLGGYGYTF
V: TRBV6-2/TRBV6-3; CDR3: CASSYLLGYTMGGQETQHF
V: TRBV29-1; CDR3: CSVRREGDSPYF
V: TRBV19; CDR3: CASSNRVDGNTIYF
V: TRBV20-1; CDR3: CSALGQAANYGYTF
V: TRBV29-1; CDR3: CSAGGNENTIYF
V: TRBV7-8; CDR3: CASNEGVADTQYF
V: TRBV29-1; CDR3: CSVDRDGGEAEQYF
V: TRBV28; CDR3: CASSTYWEGIYEQYF
V: TRBV29-1; CDR3: CSAEGANVLTF
V: TRBV6-6; CDR3: CASSSQGQALTGELFF
V: TRBV5-8; CDR3: CASSTGLPNYGYTF
V: TRBV2; CDR3: CAPQTPYEQYF
V: TRBV6-6; CDR3: CASSRRGTSLNTGELFF
V: TRBV10-3; CDR3: CAISGQDTSNTGELFF
V: TRBV10-3; CDR3: CAISEGPGELFF
V: TRBV2; CDR3: CASKSQGDPANTEAFF
V: TRBV7-6; CDR3: CASSLGSGRQNEQYF
V: TRBV29-1; CDR3: CSVEGGMNTEAFF
V: TRBV7-9; CDR3: CASSWDSEANF
V: TRBV2; CDR3: CASIGTGRETQYF
V: TRBV19; CDR3: CASSILDHTDTQYF
V: TRBV2; CDR3: CASRGVGQPQHF
V: TRBV20-1; CDR3: CSATSATQANTGELFF
V: TRBV2; CDR3: CASSNEIAGNTEAFF
V: TRBV10-3; CDR3: CAISEGLSGGAYVLTF